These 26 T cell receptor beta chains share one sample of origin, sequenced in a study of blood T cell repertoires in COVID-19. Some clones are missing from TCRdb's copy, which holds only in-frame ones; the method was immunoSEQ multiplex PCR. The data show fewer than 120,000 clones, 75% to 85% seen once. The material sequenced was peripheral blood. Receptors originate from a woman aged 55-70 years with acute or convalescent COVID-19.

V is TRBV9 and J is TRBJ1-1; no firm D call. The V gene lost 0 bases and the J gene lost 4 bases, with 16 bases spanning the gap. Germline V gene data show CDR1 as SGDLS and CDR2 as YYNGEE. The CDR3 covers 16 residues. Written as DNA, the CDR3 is TGTGCCAGCAGCGTAGATCCCCTTCAATCGAGCACTGAAGCTTTCTTT. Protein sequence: CASSVDPLQSSTEAFF.

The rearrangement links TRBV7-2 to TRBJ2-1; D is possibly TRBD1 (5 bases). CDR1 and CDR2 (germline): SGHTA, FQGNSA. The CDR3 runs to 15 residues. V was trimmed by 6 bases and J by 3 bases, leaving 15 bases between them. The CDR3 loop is CASSVRRANYNEQFF. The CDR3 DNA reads TGTGCCAGCAGTGTCCGCAGGGCCAACTACAATGAGCAGTTCTTC.

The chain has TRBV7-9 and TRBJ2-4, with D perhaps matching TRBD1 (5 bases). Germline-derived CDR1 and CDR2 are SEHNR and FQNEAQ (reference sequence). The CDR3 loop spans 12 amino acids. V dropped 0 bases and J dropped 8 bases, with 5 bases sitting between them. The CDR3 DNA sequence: TGTGCCAGCAGCTTAGCGACAGACATTCAGTACTTC. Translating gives CASSLATDIQYF.

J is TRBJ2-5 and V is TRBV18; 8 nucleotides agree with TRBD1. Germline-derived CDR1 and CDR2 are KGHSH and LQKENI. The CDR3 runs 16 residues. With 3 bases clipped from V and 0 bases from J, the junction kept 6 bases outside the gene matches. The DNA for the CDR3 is TGTGCCAGCTCACCCCTCCAGGGGGCTTACCAAGAGACCCAGTACTTC. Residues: CASSPLQGAYQETQYF.

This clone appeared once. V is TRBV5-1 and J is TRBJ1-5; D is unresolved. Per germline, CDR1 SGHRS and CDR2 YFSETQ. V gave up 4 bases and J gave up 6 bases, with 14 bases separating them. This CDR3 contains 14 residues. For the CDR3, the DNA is TGCGCCAGCAGCCTTGACGGACTACTTCAGCCCCAGCATTTT. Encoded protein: CASSLDGLLQPQHF.

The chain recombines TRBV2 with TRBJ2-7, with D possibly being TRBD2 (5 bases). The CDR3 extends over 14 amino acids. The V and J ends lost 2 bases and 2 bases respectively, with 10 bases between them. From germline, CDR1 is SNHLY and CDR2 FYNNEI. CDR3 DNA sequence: TGTGCCAGCAGTGAAACGGGGAACACCTACGAGCAGTACTTC. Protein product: CASSETGNTYEQYF.

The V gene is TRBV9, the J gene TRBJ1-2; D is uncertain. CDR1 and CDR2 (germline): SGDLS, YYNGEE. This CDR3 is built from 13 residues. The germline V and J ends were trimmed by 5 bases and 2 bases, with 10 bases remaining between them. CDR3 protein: CASRQMNNYGYTF. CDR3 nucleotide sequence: TGTGCCAGCAGACAGATGAACAACTATGGCTACACCTTC.

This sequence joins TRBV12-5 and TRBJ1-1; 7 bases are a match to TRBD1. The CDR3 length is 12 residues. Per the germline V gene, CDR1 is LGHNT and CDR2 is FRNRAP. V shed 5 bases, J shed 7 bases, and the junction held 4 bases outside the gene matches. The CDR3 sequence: CASGRGQIEAFF. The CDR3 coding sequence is TGTGCTAGTGGTCGGGGACAGATTGAAGCTTTCTTT.

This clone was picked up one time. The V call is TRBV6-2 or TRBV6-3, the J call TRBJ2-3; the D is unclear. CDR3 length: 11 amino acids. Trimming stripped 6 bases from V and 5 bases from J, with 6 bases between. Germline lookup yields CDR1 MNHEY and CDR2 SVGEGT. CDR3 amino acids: CASSVQDTQYF. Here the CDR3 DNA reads TGTGCCAGCAGCGTACAAGATACGCAGTATTTT.

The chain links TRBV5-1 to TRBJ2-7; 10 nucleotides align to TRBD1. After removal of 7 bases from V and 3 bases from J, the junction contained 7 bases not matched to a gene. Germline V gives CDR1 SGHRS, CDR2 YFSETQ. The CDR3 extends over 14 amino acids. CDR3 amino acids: CASRQGANDYEQYF. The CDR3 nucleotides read TGCGCCAGCCGACAGGGGGCTAATGACTACGAGCAGTACTTC.

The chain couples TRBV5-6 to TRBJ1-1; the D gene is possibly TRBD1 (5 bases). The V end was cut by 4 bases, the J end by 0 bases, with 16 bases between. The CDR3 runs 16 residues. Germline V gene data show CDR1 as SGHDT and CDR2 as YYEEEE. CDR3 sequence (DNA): TGTGCCAGCAGCCCGGGACTGGGAGGCATGAACACTGAAGCTTTCTTT. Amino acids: CASSPGLGGMNTEAFF.

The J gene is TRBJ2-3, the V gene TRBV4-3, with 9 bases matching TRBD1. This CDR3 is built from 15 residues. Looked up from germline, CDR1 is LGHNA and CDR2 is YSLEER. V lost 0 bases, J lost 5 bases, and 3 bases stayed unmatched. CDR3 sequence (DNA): TGCGCCAGCAGCCAAGAGAGACAGGGGGTAGATACGCAGTATTTT. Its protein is CASSQERQGVDTQYF.

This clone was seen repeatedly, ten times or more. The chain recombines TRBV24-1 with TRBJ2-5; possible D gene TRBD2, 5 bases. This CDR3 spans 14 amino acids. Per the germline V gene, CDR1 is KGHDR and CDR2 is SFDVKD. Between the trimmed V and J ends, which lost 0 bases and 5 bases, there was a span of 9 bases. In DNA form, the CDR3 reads TGTGCCACCAGTGATTTGTCAGGCGGGGAGACCCAGTACTTC. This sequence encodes CATSDLSGGETQYF.

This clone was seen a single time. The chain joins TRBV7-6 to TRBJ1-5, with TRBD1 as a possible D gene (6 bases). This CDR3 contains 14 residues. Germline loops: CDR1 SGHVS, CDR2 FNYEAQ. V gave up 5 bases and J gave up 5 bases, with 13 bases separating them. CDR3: CASSPRGTDQPQHF. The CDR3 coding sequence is TGTGCCAGCAGCCCGAGGGGGACGGATCAGCCCCAGCATTTT.

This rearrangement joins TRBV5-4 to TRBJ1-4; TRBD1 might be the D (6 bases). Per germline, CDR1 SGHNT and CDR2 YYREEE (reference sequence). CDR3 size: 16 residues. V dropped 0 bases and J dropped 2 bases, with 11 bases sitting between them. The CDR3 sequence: CASSLGGQGTNEKLFF. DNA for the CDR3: TGTGCCAGCAGCTTGGGGGGGCAGGGGACTAATGAAAAACTGTTTTTT.

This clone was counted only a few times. The CDR3: CASSYMGGGAYEQYF. DNA of the CDR3: TGTGCCAGCAGTTATATGGGCGGGGGGGCCTACGAGCAGTACTTC. This sequence joins TRBV6-2 or TRBV6-3 and TRBJ2-7, with 9 positions matching TRBD2. The CDR3 is made up of 15 amino acids. Germline CDR1 is MNHEY and CDR2 is SVGEGT. The V gene end was trimmed by 3 bases and the J gene end by 2 bases; junction bases not matched to a gene: 5.

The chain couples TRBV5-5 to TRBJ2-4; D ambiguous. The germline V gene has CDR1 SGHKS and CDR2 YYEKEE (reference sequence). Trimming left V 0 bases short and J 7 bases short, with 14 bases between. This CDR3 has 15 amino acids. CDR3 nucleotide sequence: TGTGCCAGCAGCTTGGGGGCATCTCGTCGGAACATTCAGTACTTC. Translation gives CASSLGASRRNIQYF.

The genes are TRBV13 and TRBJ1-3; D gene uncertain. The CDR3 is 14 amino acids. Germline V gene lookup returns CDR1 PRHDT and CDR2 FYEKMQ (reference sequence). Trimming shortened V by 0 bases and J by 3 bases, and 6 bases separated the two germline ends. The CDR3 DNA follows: TGTGCCAGCAGCTTAGGTCAGATTGGAAACACCATATATTTT. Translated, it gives CASSLGQIGNTIYF. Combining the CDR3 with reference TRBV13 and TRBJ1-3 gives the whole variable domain AAGVIQSPRHLIKEKRETATLKCYPIPRHDTVYWYQQGPGQDPQFLISFYEKMQSDKGSIPDRFSAQQFSDYHSELNMSSLELGDSALYFCASSLGQIGNTIYFGEGSWLTVV.

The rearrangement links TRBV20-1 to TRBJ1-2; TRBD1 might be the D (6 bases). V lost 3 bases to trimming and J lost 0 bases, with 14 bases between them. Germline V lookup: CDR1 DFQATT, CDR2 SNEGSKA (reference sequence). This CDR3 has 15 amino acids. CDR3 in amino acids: CSASTGFGANYGYTF. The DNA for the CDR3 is TGCAGTGCTAGTACAGGGTTTGGCGCTAACTATGGCTACACCTTC.

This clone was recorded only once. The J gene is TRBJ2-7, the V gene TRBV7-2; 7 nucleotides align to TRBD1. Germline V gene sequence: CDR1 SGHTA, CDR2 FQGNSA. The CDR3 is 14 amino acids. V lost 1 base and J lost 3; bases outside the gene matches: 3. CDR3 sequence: CASSLEAGGYEQYF. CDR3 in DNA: TGTGCCAGCAGCTTAGAAGCAGGGGGCTACGAGCAGTACTTC.

Here the CDR3 reads CASTRGDYSPLHF. Here the CDR3 DNA reads TGTGCCAGCACCCGGGGAGACTATTCACCCCTCCACTTT. The chain employs TRBV11-2 and TRBJ1-6; no firm D call. V gave up 7 bases and J gave up 8 bases, with 12 bases separating them. From germline, CDR1 is SGHAT and CDR2 FQNNGV. The CDR3 is 13 amino acids.

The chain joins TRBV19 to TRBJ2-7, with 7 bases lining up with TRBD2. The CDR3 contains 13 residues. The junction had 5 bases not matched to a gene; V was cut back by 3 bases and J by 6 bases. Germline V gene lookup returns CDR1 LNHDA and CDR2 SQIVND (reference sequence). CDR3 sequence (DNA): TGTGCCAGTAGTATCTCGGGAGGTGGCGAGCAGTACTTC. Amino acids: CASSISGGGEQYF.

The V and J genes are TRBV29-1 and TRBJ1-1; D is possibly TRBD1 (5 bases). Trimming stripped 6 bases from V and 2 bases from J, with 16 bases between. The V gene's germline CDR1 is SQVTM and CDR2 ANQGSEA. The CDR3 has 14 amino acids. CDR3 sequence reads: CSVSLWGGNTEAFF. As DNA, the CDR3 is TGCAGCGTCTCCCTCTGGGGGGGTAACACTGAAGCTTTCTTT.

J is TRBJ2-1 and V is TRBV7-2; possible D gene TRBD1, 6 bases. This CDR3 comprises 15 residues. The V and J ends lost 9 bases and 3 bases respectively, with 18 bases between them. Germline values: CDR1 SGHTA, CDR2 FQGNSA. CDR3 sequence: CASSGQTGRYNEQFF. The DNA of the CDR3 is TGTGCCAGTTCGGGGCAGACAGGCCGCTACAATGAGCAGTTCTTC.

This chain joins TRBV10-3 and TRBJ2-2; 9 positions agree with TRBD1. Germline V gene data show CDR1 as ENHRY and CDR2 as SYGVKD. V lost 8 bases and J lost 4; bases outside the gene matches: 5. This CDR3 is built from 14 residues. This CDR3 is CAIGTGLTTGELFF. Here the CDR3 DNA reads TGTGCCATCGGGACAGGGTTGACCACCGGGGAGCTGTTTTTT.

CDR3 residues: CASSLTPRQGAGEQYF. As DNA, the CDR3 is TGTGCCAGCAGTTTAACCCCCCGGCAGGGGGCTGGCGAGCAGTACTTC. This chain links TRBV27 with TRBJ2-7; 8 bases line up with TRBD1. This CDR3 is 16 amino acids long. Looked up from germline, CDR1 is MNHEY and CDR2 is SMNVEV (reference sequence). V was pared by 2 bases and J by 6 bases, with 12 bases of the junction left unmatched.